The subject of this entry is one T cell receptor (beta chain). What it binds is unknown. Germline CDR1 MNHEY, CDR2 SMNVEV (reference sequence). This CDR3 is built from 13 residues. The data were obtained in a study of cytomegalovirus exposure and HLA in healthy donors. Study observations and caveats: In a later analysis, HLA-associated beta chains showed higher expansion and lower generation probabilities than comparable chains. While the bulk of TCR sequences proved rare, some public TCRs turned up in many donors. In a later analysis, specific HLA alleles were associated with about 18,000 TCR beta sequences at a 0.05 false discovery rate.

Primers for the PCR totalled 60 Vbeta and 13 Jbeta. Method: immunoSEQ multiplex PCR; TCRdb's copy keeps in-frame clones and lacks some. The sample contains about 180,000 clones, 72% of which appear only once. V usage is TRBV27 and J usage is TRBJ2-5; TRBD1 might be the D (6 bases). The DNA end is more similar to TRBJ2-7, so the J call may be wrong. The receptor's source is a human donor in good health. The source material was PBMCs. CDR3 DNA: TGTGCCAGCAGTCCTACAGGGCCCTACGAGCAGTACTTC. This encodes CASSPTGPYEQYF.